One sample yielded the 15 T cell receptor beta chains listed below, sequenced in a study of blood T cell repertoires in COVID-19. Sequencing used immunoSEQ multiplex PCR; TCRdb keeps in-frame clones, though not all of them. The sample lists around 64,000 clones, 91% occurring once. The sample consisted of peripheral blood. These receptors originate from a human donor in a cohort sampled during active COVID-19.

This chain links TRBV28 with TRBJ2-3; 9 bases are shared with TRBD2. This CDR3 is 16 amino acids long. Germline CDR1 MDHEN, CDR2 SYDVKM. The trim removed 4 bases at V and 1 base at J, leaving 6 bases unmatched. In nucleotides, the CDR3 is TGTGCCAGCAGTTCGTCTAGCGGGACAGGCACAGATACGCAGTATTTT. This sequence encodes CASSSSSGTGTDTQYF.

V and J are TRBV4-1 and TRBJ2-6; 8 bases are shared with TRBD1. Germline CDR1 is MGHRA and CDR2 is YSYEKL. The CDR3 totals 17 residues. Losses at the gene ends were 3 bases for V and 2 bases for J; bases not matched to a gene: 6. DNA for the CDR3: TGCGCCAGCAGCCAGGACAGGGTTAGGCCTGGGGCCAACGTCCTGACTTTC. Its protein product is CASSQDRVRPGANVLTF.

This clone has a handful of counts. The V gene is TRBV6-1, the J gene TRBJ2-5, with D possibly being TRBD2 (6 bases). The V gene's germline CDR1 is MNHNS and CDR2 SASEGT. Trimming shortened V by 1 base and J by 7 bases, and 19 bases separated the two germline ends. This CDR3 region has 16 residues. In DNA, the CDR3 is TGTGCCAGCAGTGAAGTAGCGGAAGTGCCCCTCGGGACCCAGTACTTC. Translated: CASSEVAEVPLGTQYF.

The rearrangement uses TRBV13 and TRBJ2-3; D might be TRBD2 (6 bases). V was shortened by 5 bases and J by 10 bases, with 13 bases between the two germline ends. The CDR3 is 12 residues long. Per the germline V gene, CDR1 is PRHDT and CDR2 is FYEKMQ (reference sequence). Here the CDR3 reads CASSPRREAQYF. The CDR3 coding sequence is TGTGCCAGCAGCCCCAGAAGGGAGGCGCAGTATTTT.

This rearrangement joins TRBV11-2 to TRBJ2-2, with D possibly TRBD2 on 5 matching bases. The CDR3 has 14 amino acids. CDR1 SGHAT and CDR2 FQNNGV come from the germline V gene. V gave up 3 bases and J gave up 5 bases, with 10 bases separating them. The CDR3 coding sequence is TGTGCCAGCAGCTTCTCGCCGGGGACCGGGGAGCTGTTTTTT. Translated: CASSFSPGTGELFF.

This chain uses TRBV28 with TRBJ1-2; 7 bases match TRBD1. The CDR3 spans 14 residues. The germline gives CDR1 MDHEN, CDR2 SYDVKM. Trimming took 7 bases from V and 4 from J; bases not matched to a gene: 9. CDR3 nucleotide sequence: TGTGCCAGCAACACAGGGGCCCGCGGCTATGGCTACACCTTC. Its protein product is CASNTGARGYGYTF.

The chain couples TRBV18 to TRBJ2-3, with 11 bases matching TRBD2. The V gene end was trimmed by 5 bases and the J gene end by 0 bases; junction bases not matched to a gene: 7. This CDR3 has 17 residues. Germline lookup yields CDR1 KGHSH and CDR2 LQKENI. CDR3 coding DNA: TGTGCCAGCTCATCAAGACTAGCGGGATCTAGCACAGATACGCAGTATTTT. Its protein is CASSSRLAGSSTDTQYF.

The V call is TRBV3-1 (or the pseudogene TRBV3-2), the J call TRBJ1-2; 8 nucleotides agree with TRBD1. The V gene's germline CDR1 is LGHDT and CDR2 YNNKEL (reference sequence). CDR3 size: 16 residues. V was clipped by 1 base and J by 3 bases; unmatched bases: 7. CDR3 protein: CASSQVPMTGDYGYTF. The CDR3 DNA reads TGTGCCAGCAGCCAAGTCCCCATGACAGGGGACTATGGCTACACCTTC.

The chain employs TRBV28 and TRBJ1-2, with D possibly matching TRBD1 (5 bases). Germline-derived CDR1 and CDR2 are MDHEN and SYDVKM. The CDR3 has 14 residues. Between the trimmed V and J ends, which lost 3 bases and 4 bases, there was a span of 12 bases. This CDR3 reads CASSFQGAGYGYTF. The CDR3 DNA reads TGTGCCAGCAGTTTCCAGGGAGCGGGCTATGGCTACACCTTC.

This clone was recorded once. J is TRBJ1-6 and V is TRBV2; perhaps TRBD1 as D (6 bases). Trimming left V 0 bases short and J 7 bases short, with 7 bases between. This CDR3 contains 14 residues. Germline V gene data show CDR1 as SNHLY and CDR2 as FYNNEI. The CDR3 DNA is TGTGCCAGCAGTGAAGCGAGGGGGAATTCACCCCTCCACTTT. It yields the protein CASSEARGNSPLHF.

V and J are TRBV30 and TRBJ1-3; 7 nucleotides agree with TRBD1. Germline trimming cut 7 bases from V and 0 bases from J; bases unmatched to any gene: 6. This CDR3 region has 14 residues. Germline CDR1 and CDR2: GTSNPN and SVGIG (reference sequence). The CDR3 nucleotides are TGTGCCTTCCTGGGACAGCGCTCTGGAAACACCATATATTTT. As protein: CAFLGQRSGNTIYF.

This clone was seen more than once but under ten times. The chain recombines TRBV7-9 with TRBJ1-1, with 8 nucleotides matching TRBD1. Germline CDR1 and CDR2: SEHNR and FQNEAQ (reference sequence). This CDR3 has 15 amino acids. With 5 bases clipped from V and 5 bases from J, the junction kept 10 bases outside the gene matches. CDR3 region: CASSRTRGPWTEAFF. The CDR3 DNA reads TGTGCCAGCAGCCGAACCAGGGGGCCATGGACTGAAGCTTTCTTT.

The V gene is TRBV20-1, the J gene TRBJ2-1; D unresolved. V dropped 0 bases and J dropped 12 bases, with 9 bases sitting between them. The CDR3 has 11 residues. In germline, CDR1 is DFQATT, CDR2 SNEGSKA (reference sequence). As DNA, the CDR3 is TGCAGTGCTAGAGATCCCAGATTGCAGTTCTTC. Its translation: CSARDPRLQFF.

The chain joins TRBV6-5 to TRBJ1-2; 11 bases match TRBD1. The CDR3 sequence is 12 residues long. Trimming cost V 6 bases and J 8 bases; bases outside gene matches: 2. CDR1 and CDR2 (germline): MNHEY, SVGAGI. The CDR3 DNA sequence: TGTGCCAGCAGAGGGGACAGGGGGGGCTACACCTTC. It specifies CASRGDRGGYTF.

J is TRBJ1-1 and V is TRBV4-2, with 8 nucleotides matching TRBD1. Germline trimming cut 4 bases from V and 4 bases from J; bases unmatched to any gene: 5. CDR3 length: 14 amino acids. Germline V gene sequence: CDR1 LGHNA, CDR2 YNFKEQ. The CDR3 protein is CASSPGQGRTEAFF. The CDR3 DNA reads as TGTGCCAGCAGCCCCGGACAGGGCCGCACTGAAGCTTTCTTT.